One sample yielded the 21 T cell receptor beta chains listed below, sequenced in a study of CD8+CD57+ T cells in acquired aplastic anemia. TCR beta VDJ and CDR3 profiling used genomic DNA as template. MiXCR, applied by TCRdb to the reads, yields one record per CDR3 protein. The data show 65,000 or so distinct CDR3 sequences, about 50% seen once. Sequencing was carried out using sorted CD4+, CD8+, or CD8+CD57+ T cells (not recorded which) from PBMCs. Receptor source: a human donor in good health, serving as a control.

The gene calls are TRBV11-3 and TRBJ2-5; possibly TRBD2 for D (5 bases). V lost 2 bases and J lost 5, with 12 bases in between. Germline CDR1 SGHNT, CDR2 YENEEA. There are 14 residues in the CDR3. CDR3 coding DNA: TGTGCCAGCAGCTTACGTTTGAGGGAGGAGACCCAGTACTTC. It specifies CASSLRLREETQYF.

CDR3 amino acids: CATSLSIGKAFF. In DNA, the CDR3 is TGTGCCACCAGTTTAAGCATAGGTAAAGCTTTCTTT. This chain connects TRBV24-1 to TRBJ1-1, with D unresolved. Per the germline V gene, CDR1 is KGHDR and CDR2 is SFDVKD. CDR3 size: 12 residues. Trimming took 6 bases from V and 9 from J, leaving 13 bases between them.

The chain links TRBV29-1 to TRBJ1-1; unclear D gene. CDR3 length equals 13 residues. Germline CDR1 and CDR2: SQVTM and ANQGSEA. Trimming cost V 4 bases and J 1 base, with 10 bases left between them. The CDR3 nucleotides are TGCAGCGTTGGATGGGCGACGAACACTGAAGCTTTCTTT. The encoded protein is CSVGWATNTEAFF.

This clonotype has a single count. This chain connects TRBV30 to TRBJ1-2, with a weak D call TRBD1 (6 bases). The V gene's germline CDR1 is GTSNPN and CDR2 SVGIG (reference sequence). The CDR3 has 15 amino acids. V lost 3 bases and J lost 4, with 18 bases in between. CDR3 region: CAWRITGPGIYGYTF. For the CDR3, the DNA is TGTGCCTGGAGGATAACAGGGCCCGGCATCTATGGCTACACCTTC.

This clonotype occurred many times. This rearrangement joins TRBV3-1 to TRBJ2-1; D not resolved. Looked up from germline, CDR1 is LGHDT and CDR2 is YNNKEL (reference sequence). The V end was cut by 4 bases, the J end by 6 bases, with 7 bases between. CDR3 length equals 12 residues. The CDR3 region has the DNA TGTGCCAGCAGCCGCGGATTCAATGAGCAGTTCTTC. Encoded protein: CASSRGFNEQFF.

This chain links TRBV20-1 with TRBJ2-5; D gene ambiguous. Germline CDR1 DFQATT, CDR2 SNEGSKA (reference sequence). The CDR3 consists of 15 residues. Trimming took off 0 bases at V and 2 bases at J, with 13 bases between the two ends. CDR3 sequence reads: CSARDIVLGQETQYF. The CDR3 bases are TGCAGTGCTAGAGATATCGTCCTAGGTCAAGAGACCCAGTACTTC.

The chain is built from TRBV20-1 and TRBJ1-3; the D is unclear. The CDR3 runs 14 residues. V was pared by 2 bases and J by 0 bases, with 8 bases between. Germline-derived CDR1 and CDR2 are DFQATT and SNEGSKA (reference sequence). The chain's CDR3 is CSARQDFSGNTIYF. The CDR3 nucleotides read TGCAGTGCTAGACAGGACTTCTCTGGAAACACCATATATTTT.

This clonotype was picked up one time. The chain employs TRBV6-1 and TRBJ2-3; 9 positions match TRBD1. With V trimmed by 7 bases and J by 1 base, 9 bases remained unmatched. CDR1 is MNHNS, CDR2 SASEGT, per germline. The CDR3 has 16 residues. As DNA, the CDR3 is TGTGCCAGCAACCTCGGACAGGGGCAGGGCACAGATACGCAGTATTTT. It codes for CASNLGQGQGTDTQYF.

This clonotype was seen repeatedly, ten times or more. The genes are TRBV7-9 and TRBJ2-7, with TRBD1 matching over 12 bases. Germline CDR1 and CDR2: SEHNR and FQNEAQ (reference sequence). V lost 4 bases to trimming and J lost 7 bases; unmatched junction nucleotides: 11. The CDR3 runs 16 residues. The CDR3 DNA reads TGTGCCAGCAGCTCCATTACCGGGACAGGGGGCCTGGAGCAGTACTTC. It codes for CASSSITGTGGLEQYF. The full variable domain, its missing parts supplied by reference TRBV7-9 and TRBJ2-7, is DTGVSQNPRHKITKRGQNVTFRCDPISEHNRLYWYRQTLGQGPEFLTYFQNEAQLEKSRLLSDRFSAERPKGSFSTLEIQRTEQGDSAMYLCASSSITGTGGLEQYFGPGTRLTVT.

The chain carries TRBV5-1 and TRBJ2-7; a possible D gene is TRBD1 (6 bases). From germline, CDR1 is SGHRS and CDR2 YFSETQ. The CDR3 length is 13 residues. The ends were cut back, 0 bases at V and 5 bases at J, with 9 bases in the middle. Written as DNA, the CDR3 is TGCGCCAGCAGCTTGGGACAGGTCGACGAGCAGTACTTC. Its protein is CASSLGQVDEQYF. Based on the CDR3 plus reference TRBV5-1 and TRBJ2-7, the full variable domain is KAGVTQTPRYLIKTRGQQVTLSCSPISGHRSVSWYQQTPGQGLQFLFEYFSETQRNKGNFPGRFSGRQFSNSRSEMNVSTLELGDSALYLCASSLGQVDEQYFGPGTRLTVT.

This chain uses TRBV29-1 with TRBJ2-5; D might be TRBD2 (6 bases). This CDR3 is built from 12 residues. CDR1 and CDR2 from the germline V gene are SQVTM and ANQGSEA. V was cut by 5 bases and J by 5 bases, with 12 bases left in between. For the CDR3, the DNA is TGCAGCGTTCGGAGCGGGCAGGAGACCCAGTACTTC. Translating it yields CSVRSGQETQYF. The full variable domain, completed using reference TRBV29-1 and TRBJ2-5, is SAVISQKPSRDICQRGTSLTIQCQVDSQVTMMFWYRQQPGQSLTLIATANQGSEATYESGFVIDKFPISRPNLTFSTLTVSNMSPEDSSIYLCSVRSGQETQYFGPGTRLLVL.

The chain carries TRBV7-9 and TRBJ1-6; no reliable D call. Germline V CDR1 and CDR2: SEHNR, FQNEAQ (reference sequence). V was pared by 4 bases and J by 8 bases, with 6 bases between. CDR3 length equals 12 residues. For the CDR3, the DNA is TGTGCCAGCAGCTCCGCGGATTCACCCCTCCACTTT. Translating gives CASSSADSPLHF.

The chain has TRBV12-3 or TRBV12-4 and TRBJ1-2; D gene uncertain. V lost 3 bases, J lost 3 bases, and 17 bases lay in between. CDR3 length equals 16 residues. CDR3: CASSFGRSSAYYGYTF. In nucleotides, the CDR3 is TGTGCCAGCAGTTTTGGGAGGTCCTCCGCGTACTATGGCTACACCTTC.

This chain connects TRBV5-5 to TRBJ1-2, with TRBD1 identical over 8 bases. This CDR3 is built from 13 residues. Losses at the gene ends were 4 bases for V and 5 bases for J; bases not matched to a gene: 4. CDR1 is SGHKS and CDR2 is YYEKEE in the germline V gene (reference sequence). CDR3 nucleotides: TGTGCCAGCAGCGACAGGACAGGGTATGGCTACACCTTC. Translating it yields CASSDRTGYGYTF.

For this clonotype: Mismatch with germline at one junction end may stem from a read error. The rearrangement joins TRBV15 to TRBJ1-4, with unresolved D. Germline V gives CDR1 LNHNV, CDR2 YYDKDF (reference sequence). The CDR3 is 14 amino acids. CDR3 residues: CATSRDGWHEKLFF. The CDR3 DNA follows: TGTGCCACCAGCAGAGATGGTTGGCATGAGAAACTGTTTTTT.

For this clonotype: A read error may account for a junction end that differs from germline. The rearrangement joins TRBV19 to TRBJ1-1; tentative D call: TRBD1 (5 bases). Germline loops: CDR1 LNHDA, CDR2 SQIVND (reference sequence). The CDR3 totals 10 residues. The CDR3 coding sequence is TGTGCCAGTAGTATACCGGGGGAGGGTTTT. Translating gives CASSIPGEGF.

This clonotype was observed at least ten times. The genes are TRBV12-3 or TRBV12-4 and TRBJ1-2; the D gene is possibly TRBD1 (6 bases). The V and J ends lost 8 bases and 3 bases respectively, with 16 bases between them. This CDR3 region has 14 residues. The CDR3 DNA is TGTGCCAGCCATGGGGGAGGGGGATACTATGGCTACACCTTC. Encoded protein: CASHGGGGYYGYTF.

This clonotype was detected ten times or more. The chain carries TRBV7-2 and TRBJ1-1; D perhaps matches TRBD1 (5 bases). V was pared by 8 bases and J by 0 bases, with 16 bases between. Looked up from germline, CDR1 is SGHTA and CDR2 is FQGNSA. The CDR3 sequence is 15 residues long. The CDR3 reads CASRIRGGVNTEAFF. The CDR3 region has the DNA TGTGCCAGCCGGATCCGGGGGGGAGTGAACACTGAAGCTTTCTTT.

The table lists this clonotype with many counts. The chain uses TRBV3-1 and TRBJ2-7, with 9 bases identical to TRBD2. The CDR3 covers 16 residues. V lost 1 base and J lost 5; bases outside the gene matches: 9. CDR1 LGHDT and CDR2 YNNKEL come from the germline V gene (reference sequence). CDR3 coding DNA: TGTGCCAGCAGCCAAGTTAGTGGACTAGCGTTCAACGAGCAGTACTTC. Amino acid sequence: CASSQVSGLAFNEQYF.

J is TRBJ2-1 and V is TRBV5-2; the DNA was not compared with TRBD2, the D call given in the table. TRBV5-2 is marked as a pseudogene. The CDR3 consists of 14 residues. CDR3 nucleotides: TGTGCCAGCAACCAGGCGGGAATAAGGAATGAGCAGTTCTTC. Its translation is CASNQAGIRNEQFF.

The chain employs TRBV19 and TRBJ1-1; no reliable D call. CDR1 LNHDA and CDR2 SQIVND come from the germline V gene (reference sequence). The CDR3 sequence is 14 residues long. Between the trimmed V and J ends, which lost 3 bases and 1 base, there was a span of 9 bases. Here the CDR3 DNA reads TGTGCCAGTAGTATGTGGGGAAGGAACACTGAAGCTTTCTTT. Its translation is CASSMWGRNTEAFF. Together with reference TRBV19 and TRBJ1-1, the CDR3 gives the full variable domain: DGGITQSPKYLFRKEGQNVTLSCEQNLNHDAMYWYRQDPGQGLRLIYYSQIVNDFQKGDIAEGYSVSREKKESFPLTVTSAQKNPTAFYLCASSMWGRNTEAFFGQGTRLTVV.